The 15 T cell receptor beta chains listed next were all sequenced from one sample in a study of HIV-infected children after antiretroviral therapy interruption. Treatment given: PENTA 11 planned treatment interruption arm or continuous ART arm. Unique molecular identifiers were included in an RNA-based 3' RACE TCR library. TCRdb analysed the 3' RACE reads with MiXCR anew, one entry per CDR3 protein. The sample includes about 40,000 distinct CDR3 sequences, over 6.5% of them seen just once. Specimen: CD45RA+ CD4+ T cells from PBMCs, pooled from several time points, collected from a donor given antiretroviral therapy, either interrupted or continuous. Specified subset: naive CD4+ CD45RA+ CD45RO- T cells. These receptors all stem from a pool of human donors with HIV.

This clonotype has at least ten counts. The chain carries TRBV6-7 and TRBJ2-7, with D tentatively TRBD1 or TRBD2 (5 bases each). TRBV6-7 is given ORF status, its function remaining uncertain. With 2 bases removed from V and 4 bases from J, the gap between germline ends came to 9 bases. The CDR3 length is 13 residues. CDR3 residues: CASSYQGTYEQYF. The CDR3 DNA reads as TGTGCCAGCAGTTACCAAGGGACGTACGAGCAGTACTTC.

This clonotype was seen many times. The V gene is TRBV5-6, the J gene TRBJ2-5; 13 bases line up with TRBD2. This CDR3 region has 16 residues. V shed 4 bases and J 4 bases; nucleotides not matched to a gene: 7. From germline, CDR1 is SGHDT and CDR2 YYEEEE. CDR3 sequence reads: CASSHRTSGSRETQYF. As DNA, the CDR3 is TGTGCCAGCAGCCACAGGACTAGCGGGAGCCGAGAGACCCAGTACTTC. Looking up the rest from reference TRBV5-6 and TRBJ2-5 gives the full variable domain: DAGVTQSPTHLIKTRGQQVTLRCSPKSGHDTVSWYQQALGQGPQFIFQYYEEEERQRGNFPDRFSGHQFPNYSSELNVNALLLGDSALYLCASSHRTSGSRETQYFGPGTRLLVL.

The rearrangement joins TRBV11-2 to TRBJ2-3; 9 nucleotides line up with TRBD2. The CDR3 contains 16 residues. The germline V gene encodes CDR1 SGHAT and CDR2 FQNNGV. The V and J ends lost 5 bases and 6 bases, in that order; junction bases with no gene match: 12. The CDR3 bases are TGTGCCAGCAGCCCACCGTTAGCGGGGGCTTTCGATACGCAGTATTTT. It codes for CASSPPLAGAFDTQYF.

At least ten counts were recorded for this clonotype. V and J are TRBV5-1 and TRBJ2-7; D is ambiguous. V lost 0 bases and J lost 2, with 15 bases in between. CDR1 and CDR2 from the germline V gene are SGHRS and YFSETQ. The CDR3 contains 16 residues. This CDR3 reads CASSLVGQLRAYEQYF. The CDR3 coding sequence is TGCGCCAGCAGCTTGGTTGGCCAGCTAAGGGCCTACGAGCAGTACTTC. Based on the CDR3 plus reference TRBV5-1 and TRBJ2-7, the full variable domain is KAGVTQTPRYLIKTRGQQVTLSCSPISGHRSVSWYQQTPGQGLQFLFEYFSETQRNKGNFPGRFSGRQFSNSRSEMNVSTLELGDSALYLCASSLVGQLRAYEQYFGPGTRLTVT.

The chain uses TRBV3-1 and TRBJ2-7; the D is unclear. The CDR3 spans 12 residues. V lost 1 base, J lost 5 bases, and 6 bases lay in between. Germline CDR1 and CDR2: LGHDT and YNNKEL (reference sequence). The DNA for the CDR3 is TGTGCCAGCAGCCAAGCCCCCCACGAGCAGTACTTC. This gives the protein CASSQAPHEQYF.

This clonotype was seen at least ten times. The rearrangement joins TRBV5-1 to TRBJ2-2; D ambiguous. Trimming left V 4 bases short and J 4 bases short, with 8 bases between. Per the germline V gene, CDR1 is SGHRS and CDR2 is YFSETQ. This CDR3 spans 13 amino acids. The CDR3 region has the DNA TGCGCCAGCAGCACGGACGTCACCGGGGAGCTGTTTTTT. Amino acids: CASSTDVTGELFF.

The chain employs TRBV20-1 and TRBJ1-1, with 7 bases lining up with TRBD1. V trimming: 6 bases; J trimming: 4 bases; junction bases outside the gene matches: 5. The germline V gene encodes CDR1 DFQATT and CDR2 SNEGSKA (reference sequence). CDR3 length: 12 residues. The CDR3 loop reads CSARQGGTEAFF. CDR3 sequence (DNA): TGCAGTGCCCGACAGGGCGGCACTGAAGCTTTCTTT.

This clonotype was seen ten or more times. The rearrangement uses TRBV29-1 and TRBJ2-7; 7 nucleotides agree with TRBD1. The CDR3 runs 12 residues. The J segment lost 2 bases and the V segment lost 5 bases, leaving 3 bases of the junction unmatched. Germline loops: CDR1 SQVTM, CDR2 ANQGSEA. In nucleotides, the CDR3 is TGCAGCGTTAGAGACAGGGCCTACGAGCAGTACTTC. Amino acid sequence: CSVRDRAYEQYF.

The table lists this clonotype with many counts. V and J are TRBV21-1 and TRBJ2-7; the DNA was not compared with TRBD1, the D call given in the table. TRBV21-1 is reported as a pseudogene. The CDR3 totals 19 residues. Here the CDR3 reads CASSSRRLSNPYTRYEQYF. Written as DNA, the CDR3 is TGTGCCAGCAGCTCCCGAAGGCTTTCCAACCCCTACACACGTTACGAGCAGTACTTC.

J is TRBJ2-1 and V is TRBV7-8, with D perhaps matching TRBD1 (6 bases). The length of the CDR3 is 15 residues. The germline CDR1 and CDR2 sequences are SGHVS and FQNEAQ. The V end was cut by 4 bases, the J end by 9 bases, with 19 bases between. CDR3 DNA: TGTGCCAGCAGCTCCCCGACAGGTGGCCGCGGTGAGCAGTTCTTC. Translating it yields CASSSPTGGRGEQFF.

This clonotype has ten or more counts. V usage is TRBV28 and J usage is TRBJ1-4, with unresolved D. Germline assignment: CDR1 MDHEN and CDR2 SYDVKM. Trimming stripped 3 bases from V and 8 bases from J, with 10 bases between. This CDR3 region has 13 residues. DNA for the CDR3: TGTGCCAGCAGTTTGAAGGTTCCCGAAAAACTGTTTTTT. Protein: CASSLKVPEKLFF.

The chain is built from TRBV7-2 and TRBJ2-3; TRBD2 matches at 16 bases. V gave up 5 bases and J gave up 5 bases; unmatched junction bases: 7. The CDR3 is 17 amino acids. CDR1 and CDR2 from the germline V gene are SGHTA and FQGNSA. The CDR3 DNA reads TGTGCCAGCAGCGAAGGGACTAGCGGGAGGGCCGTAGATACGCAGTATTTT. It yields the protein CASSEGTSGRAVDTQYF.

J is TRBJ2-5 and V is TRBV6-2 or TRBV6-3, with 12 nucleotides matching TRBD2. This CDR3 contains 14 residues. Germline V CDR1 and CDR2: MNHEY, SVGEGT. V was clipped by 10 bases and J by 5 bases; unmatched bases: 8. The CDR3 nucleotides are TGTGCCATCCGCCTAGCGGGAGGGACGGAGACCCAGTACTTC. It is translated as CAIRLAGGTETQYF.

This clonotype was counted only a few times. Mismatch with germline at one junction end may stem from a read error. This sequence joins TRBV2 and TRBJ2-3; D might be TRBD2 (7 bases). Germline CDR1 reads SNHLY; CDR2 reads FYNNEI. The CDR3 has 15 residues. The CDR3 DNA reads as TGTGCCAGCAGCTTATTTGGGGGGGCGCGAAACACCTTGTACTTT. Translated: CASSLFGGARNTLYF.

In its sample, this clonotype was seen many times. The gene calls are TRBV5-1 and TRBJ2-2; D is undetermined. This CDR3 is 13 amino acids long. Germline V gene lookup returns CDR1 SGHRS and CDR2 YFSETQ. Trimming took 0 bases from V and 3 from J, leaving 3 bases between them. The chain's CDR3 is CASSLADTGELFF. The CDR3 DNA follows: TGCGCCAGCAGCTTGGCGGACACCGGGGAGCTGTTTTTT.